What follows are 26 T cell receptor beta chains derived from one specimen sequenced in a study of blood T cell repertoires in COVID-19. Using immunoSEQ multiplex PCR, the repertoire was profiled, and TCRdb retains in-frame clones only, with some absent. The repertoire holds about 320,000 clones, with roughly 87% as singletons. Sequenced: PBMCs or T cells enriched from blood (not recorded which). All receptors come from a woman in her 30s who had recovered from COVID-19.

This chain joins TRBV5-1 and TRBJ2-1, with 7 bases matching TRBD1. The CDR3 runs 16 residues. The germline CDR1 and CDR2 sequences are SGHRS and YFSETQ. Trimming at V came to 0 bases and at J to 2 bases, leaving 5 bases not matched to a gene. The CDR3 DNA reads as TGCGCCAGCAGCTTGGCCGGTCAGGGGGCCTACAATGAGCAGTTCTTC. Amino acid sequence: CASSLAGQGAYNEQFF.

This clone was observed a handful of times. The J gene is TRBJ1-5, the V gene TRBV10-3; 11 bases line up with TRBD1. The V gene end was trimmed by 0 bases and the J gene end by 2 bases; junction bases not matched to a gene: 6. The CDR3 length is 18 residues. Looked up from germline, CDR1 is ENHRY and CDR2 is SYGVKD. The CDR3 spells CAISESWGQGDRNQPQHF. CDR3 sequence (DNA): TGTGCCATCAGTGAGTCTTGGGGACAGGGGGATCGCAATCAGCCCCAGCATTTT.

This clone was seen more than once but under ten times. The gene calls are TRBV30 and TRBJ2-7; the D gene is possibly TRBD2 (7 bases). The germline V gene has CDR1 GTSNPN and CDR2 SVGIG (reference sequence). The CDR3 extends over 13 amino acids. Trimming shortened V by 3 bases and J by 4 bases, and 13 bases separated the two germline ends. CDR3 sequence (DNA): TGTGCCTGGAGCGGCGGGGGCCCTTACGAGCAGTACTTC. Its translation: CAWSGGGPYEQYF. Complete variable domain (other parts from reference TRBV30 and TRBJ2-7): SQTIHQWPATLVQPVGSPLSLECTVEGTSNPNLYWYRQAAGRGLQLLFYSVGIGQISSEVPQNLSASRPQDRQFILSSKKLLLSDSGFYLCAWSGGGPYEQYFGPGTRLTVT.

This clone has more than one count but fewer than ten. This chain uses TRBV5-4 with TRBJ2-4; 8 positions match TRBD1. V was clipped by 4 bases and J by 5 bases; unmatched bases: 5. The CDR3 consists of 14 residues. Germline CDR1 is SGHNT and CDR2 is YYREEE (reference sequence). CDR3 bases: TGTGCCAGCAGCCAACCGGGACAGGAAAACATTCAGTACTTC. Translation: CASSQPGQENIQYF. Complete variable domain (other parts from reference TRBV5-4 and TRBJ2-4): ETGVTQSPTHLIKTRGQQVTLRCSSQSGHNTVSWYQQALGQGPQFIFQYYREEENGRGNFPPRFSGLQFPNYSSELNVNALELDDSALYLCASSQPGQENIQYFGAGTRLSVL.

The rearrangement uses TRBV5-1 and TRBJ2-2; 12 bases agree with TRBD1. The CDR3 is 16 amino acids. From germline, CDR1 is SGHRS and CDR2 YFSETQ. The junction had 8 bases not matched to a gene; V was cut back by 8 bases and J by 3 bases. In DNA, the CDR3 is TGCGCCAGTGGGACAGGGGGCTCTCGGGACACCGGGGAGCTGTTTTTT. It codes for CASGTGGSRDTGELFF.

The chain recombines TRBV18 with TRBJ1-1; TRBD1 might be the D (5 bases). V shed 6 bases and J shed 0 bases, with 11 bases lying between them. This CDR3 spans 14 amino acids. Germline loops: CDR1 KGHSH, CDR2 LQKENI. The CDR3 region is CASSGGGLNTEAFF. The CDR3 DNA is TGTGCCAGCTCCGGGGGGGGTCTGAACACTGAAGCTTTCTTT.

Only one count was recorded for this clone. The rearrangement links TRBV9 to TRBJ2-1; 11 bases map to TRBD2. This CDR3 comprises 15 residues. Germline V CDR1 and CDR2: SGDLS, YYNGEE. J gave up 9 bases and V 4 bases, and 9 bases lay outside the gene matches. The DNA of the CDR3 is TGTGCCAGCAGCTCAGGGGCGGGGACTAGCGGTGAGCAGTTCTTC. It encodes CASSSGAGTSGEQFF. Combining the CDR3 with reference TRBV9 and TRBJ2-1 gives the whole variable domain DSGVTQTPKHLITATGQRVTLRCSPRSGDLSVYWYQQSLDQGLQFLIQYYNGEERAKGNILERFSAQQFPDLHSELNLSSLELGDSALYFCASSSGAGTSGEQFFGPGTRLTVL.

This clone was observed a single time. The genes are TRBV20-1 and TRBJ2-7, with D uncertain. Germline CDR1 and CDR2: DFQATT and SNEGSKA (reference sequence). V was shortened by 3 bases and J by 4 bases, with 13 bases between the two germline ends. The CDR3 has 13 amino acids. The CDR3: CSASRFQIYEQYF. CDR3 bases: TGCAGTGCTAGTCGGTTCCAAATTTACGAGCAGTACTTC.

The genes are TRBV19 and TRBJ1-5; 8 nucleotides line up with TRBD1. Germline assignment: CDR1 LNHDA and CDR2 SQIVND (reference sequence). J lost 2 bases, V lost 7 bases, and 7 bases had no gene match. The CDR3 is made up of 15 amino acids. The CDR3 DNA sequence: TGTGCCAGTAACCTGGACAGGGCTGGCAATCAGCCCCAGCATTTT. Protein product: CASNLDRAGNQPQHF.

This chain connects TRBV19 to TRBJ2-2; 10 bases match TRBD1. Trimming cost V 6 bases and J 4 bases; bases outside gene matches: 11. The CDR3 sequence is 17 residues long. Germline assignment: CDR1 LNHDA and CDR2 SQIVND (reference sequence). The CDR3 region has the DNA TGTGCCAGTAGAACAGGGGACAGGGGACAGGGCACCGGGGAGCTGTTTTTT. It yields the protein CASRTGDRGQGTGELFF.

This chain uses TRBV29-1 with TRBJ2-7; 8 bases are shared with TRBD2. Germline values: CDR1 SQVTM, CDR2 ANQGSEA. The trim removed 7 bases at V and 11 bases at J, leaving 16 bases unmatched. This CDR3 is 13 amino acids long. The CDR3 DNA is TGCAGCGCCCACCGGGAGGGAGGGGTTCAAGAGTACTTC. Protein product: CSAHREGGVQEYF.

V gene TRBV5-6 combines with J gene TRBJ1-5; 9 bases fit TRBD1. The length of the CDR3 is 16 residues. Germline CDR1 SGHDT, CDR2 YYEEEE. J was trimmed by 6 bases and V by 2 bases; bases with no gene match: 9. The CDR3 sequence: CASSLATGGQSQPQHF. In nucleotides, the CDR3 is TGTGCCAGCAGCTTAGCGACAGGGGGACAGAGTCAGCCCCAGCATTTT.

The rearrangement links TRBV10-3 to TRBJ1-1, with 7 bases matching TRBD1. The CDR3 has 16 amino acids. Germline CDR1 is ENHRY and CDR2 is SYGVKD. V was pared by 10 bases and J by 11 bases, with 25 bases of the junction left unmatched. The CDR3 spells CATHARMGQPYAVAFF. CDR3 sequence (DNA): TGTGCCACCCATGCCCGTATGGGACAGCCATACGCAGTCGCTTTCTTT.

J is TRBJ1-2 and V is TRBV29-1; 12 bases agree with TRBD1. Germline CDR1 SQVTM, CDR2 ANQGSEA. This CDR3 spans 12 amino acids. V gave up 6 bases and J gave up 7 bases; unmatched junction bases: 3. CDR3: CSVGQGAFGYTF. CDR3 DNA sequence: TGCAGCGTGGGACAGGGGGCTTTTGGCTACACCTTC.

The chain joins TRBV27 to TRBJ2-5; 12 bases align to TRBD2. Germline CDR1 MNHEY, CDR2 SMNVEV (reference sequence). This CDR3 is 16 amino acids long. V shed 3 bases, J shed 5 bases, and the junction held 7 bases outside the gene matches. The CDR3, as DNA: TGTGCCAGCAGTTTCCGGACTAGCGGGGCTGGCGAGACCCAGTACTTC. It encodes CASSFRTSGAGETQYF.

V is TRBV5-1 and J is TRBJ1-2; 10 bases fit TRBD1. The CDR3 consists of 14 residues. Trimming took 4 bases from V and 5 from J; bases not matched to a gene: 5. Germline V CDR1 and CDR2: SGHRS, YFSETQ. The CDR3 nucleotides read TGCGCCAGCAGCGCAGGACAGGGGGGTTATGGCTACACCTTC. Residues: CASSAGQGGYGYTF. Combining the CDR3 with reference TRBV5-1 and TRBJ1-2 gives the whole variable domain KAGVTQTPRYLIKTRGQQVTLSCSPISGHRSVSWYQQTPGQGLQFLFEYFSETQRNKGNFPGRFSGRQFSNSRSEMNVSTLELGDSALYLCASSAGQGGYGYTFGSGTRLTVV.

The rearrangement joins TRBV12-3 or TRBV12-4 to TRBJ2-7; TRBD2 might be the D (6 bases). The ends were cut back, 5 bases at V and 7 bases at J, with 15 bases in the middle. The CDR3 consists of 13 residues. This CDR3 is CASSPGLGGEQYF. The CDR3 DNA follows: TGTGCCAGCAGTCCGGGACTCGGTGGGGAGCAGTACTTC.

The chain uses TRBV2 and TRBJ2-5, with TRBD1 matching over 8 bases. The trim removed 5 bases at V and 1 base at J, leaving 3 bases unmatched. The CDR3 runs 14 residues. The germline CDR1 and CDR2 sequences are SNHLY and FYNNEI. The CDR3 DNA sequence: TGTGCCAGCAGTCGGGACAGGAGCCAAGAGACCCAGTACTTC. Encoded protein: CASSRDRSQETQYF.

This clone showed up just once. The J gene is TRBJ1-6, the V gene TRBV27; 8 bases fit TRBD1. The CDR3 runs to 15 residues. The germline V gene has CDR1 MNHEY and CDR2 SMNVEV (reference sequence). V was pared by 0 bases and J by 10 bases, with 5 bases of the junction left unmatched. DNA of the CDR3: TGTGCCAGCAGTTTATCGAGACAGGGGAACTCACCCCTCCACTTT. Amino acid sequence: CASSLSRQGNSPLHF.

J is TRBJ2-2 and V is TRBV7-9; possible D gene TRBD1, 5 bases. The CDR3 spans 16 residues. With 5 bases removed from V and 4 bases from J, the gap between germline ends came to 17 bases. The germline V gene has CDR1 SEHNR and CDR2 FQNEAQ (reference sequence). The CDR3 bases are TGTGCCAGCAGCATCCCAGGGTATTCGGGCACCGGGGAGCTGTTTTTT. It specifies CASSIPGYSGTGELFF. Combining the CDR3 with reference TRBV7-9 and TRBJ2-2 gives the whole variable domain DTGVSQNPRHKITKRGQNVTFRCDPISEHNRLYWYRQTLGQGPEFLTYFQNEAQLEKSRLLSDRFSAERPKGSFSTLEIQRTEQGDSAMYLCASSIPGYSGTGELFFGEGSRLTVL.

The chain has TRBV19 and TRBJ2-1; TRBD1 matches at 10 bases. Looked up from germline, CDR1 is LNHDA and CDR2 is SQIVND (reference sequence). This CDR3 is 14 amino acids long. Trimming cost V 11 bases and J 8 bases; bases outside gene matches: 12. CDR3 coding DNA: TGTGCCGGATTACCCCGGGACAGGGGCCATGAGCAGTTCTTC. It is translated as CAGLPRDRGHEQFF.

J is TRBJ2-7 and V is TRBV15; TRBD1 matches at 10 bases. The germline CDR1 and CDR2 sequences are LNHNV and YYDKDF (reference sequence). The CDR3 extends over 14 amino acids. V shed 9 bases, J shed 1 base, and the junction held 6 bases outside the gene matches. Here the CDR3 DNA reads TGTGCCACTACCCGGGACAGGGGTTCCTACGAGCAGTACTTC. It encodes CATTRDRGSYEQYF.

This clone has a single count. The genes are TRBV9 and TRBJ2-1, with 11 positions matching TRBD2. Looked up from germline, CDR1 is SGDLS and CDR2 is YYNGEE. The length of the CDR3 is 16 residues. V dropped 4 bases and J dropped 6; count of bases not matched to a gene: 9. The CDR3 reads CASSLLAGGPGNEQFF. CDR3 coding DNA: TGTGCCAGCAGCCTTTTAGCGGGGGGGCCCGGCAATGAGCAGTTCTTC.

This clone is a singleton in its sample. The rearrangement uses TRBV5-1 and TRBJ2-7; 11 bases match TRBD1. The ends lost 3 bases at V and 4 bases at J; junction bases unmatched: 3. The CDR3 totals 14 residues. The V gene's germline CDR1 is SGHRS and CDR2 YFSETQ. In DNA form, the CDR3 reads TGCGCCAGCAGCTCCGGACAGGGGGCTTACGAGCAGTACTTC. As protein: CASSSGQGAYEQYF.

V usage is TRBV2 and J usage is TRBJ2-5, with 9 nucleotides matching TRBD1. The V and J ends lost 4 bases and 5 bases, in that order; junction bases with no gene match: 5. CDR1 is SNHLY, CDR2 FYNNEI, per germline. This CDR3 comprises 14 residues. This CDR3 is CASSGDRARETQYF. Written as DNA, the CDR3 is TGTGCCAGCAGTGGGGACAGGGCCCGGGAGACCCAGTACTTC.

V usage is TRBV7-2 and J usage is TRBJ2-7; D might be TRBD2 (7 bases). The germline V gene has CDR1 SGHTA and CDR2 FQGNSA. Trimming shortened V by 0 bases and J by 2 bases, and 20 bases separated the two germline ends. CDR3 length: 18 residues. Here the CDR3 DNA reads TGTGCCAGCAGCTTAGCGGCGACGGGGAGGGACATTACCTACGAGCAGTACTTC. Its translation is CASSLAATGRDITYEQYF. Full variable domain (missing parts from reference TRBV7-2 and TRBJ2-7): GAGVSQSPSNKVTEKGKDVELRCDPISGHTALYWYRQSLGQGLEFLIYFQGNSAPDKSGLPSDRFSAERTGGSVSTLTIQRTQQEDSAVYLCASSLAATGRDITYEQYFGPGTRLTVT.